Listed here are 19 T cell receptor beta chains from one sample, sequenced in a study of cytomegalovirus exposure and HLA in healthy donors. Researchers ran the PCR with 60 Vbeta and 13 Jbeta primers. Some clones are missing from TCRdb's copy, which holds only in-frame ones; the method was immunoSEQ multiplex PCR. The sample consists of 150,000 or so clones, approximately 70% of them appearing once. Sequenced: PBMCs. The receptors derive from a woman aged 18-29 years in good health and CMV-seronegative.

The chain links TRBV5-4 to TRBJ1-1; D gene unclear. CDR1 and CDR2 from the germline V gene are SGHNT and YYREEE (reference sequence). The CDR3 has 13 residues. The V and J ends lost 0 bases and 1 base respectively, with 4 bases between them. CDR3 bases: TGTGCCAGCAGCTTGGGTAAGAACACTGAAGCTTTCTTT. This encodes CASSLGKNTEAFF.

The chain couples TRBV2 to TRBJ2-7; 7 nucleotides agree with TRBD1. Unmatched junction bases numbered 6, after V lost 1 base and J lost 6 bases. The CDR3 contains 14 residues. Germline values: CDR1 SNHLY, CDR2 FYNNEI. In nucleotides, the CDR3 is TGTGCCAGCAGTGAAGTACAGGGGTTTAGCGAGCAGTACTTC. As protein: CASSEVQGFSEQYF.

This rearrangement joins TRBV7-2 to TRBJ2-3; a weak D match, TRBD1 (5 bases). The CDR3 is 15 amino acids. Germline V gene data show CDR1 as SGHTA and CDR2 as FQGNSA. V lost 1 base, J lost 2 bases, and 10 bases lay in between. CDR3 coding DNA: TGTGCCAGCAGCTTAGGCGCAGGGTTCACAGATACGCAGTATTTT. Translated: CASSLGAGFTDTQYF.

The chain carries TRBV4-3 and TRBJ2-7; a weak D match, TRBD1 (6 bases). This CDR3 region has 17 residues. With 0 bases removed from V and 3 bases from J, the gap between germline ends came to 18 bases. Per germline, CDR1 LGHNA and CDR2 YSLEER. CDR3 protein: CASSQDSRGPLGYEQYF. DNA for the CDR3: TGCGCCAGCAGCCAAGATTCCAGGGGCCCCCTGGGCTACGAGCAGTACTTC.

In this sample, this clone turned up a few times. The chain has TRBV27 and TRBJ1-5; 8 bases match TRBD1. The CDR3 is made up of 14 amino acids. Germline V lookup: CDR1 MNHEY, CDR2 SMNVEV (reference sequence). Trimming at V came to 6 bases and at J to 2 bases, leaving 3 bases not matched to a gene. The CDR3 protein is CASSLTGGNQPQHF. The CDR3 coding sequence is TGTGCCAGCAGCCTGACAGGGGGCAATCAGCCCCAGCATTTT.

The chain has TRBV18 and TRBJ1-1, with 8 bases matching TRBD1. CDR1 is KGHSH, CDR2 LQKENI, per germline. This CDR3 region has 15 residues. With 3 bases clipped from V and 4 bases from J, the junction kept 7 bases outside the gene matches. CDR3 DNA sequence: TGTGCCAGCTCACCCGGCTCCAGGGGGCCCACTGAAGCTTTCTTT. Translating gives CASSPGSRGPTEAFF.

This chain joins TRBV5-6 and TRBJ2-7, with 9 nucleotides matching TRBD1. The junction had 6 bases not matched to a gene; V was cut back by 3 bases and J by 2 bases. CDR3 length: 15 amino acids. CDR1 is SGHDT, CDR2 YYEEEE, per germline. CDR3 nucleotide sequence: TGTGCCAGCAGCTGGGGTGGGACAGGGACCTACGAGCAGTACTTC. Translated: CASSWGGTGTYEQYF.

The rearrangement links TRBV7-2 to TRBJ2-5, with TRBD1 as a possible D gene (5 bases). In germline, CDR1 is SGHTA, CDR2 FQGNSA. V gave up 1 base and J gave up 1 base, with 13 bases separating them. This CDR3 comprises 16 residues. The CDR3 DNA is TGTGCCAGCAGCTTAGGGTATGGGGCCACCCAAGAGACCCAGTACTTC. It codes for CASSLGYGATQETQYF.

V is TRBV6-5 and J is TRBJ2-1; 8 positions match TRBD2. Germline assignment: CDR1 MNHEY and CDR2 SVGAGI. V lost 8 bases to trimming and J lost 3 bases; unmatched junction nucleotides: 3. This CDR3 is 13 amino acids long. CDR3: CASHLAGYNEQFF. CDR3 in DNA: TGTGCCAGCCACCTAGCGGGCTACAATGAGCAGTTCTTC.

The chain joins TRBV7-9 to TRBJ1-6, with TRBD1 matching 8 bases. Germline-derived CDR1 and CDR2 are SEHNR and FQNEAQ (reference sequence). The V and J ends lost 4 bases and 16 bases, in that order; junction bases with no gene match: 6. The CDR3 sequence is 12 residues long. CDR3 nucleotides: TGTGCCAGCAGCTCGGACAGGGAAAGTCTCCACTTT. Translation: CASSSDRESLHF.

CDR3 amino acids: CASSESGDRGNTGELFF. CDR3 DNA: TGTGCCAGCAGTGAATCTGGGGACAGGGGGAACACCGGGGAGCTGTTTTTT. This chain links TRBV25-1 with TRBJ2-2; 10 bases match TRBD1. CDR3 length: 17 amino acids. Germline V lookup: CDR1 MGHDK, CDR2 SYGVNS. V was pared by 1 base and J by 1 base, with 3 bases of the junction left unmatched.

The rearrangement uses TRBV19 and TRBJ1-1; D is ambiguous. Germline assignment: CDR1 LNHDA and CDR2 SQIVND (reference sequence). The ends were cut back, 6 bases at V and 4 bases at J, with 18 bases in the middle. The CDR3 is 15 residues long. CDR3 in DNA: TGTGCCAGTAGCCTAGCCCGAATCCCGGGCACTGAAGCTTTCTTT. Residues: CASSLARIPGTEAFF.

The rearrangement joins TRBV6-1 to TRBJ1-3, with D tentatively TRBD1 (5 bases). Trimming removed 4 bases at V and 1 base at J, with 8 bases between. The germline V gene encodes CDR1 MNHNS and CDR2 SASEGT. The CDR3 spans 14 residues. Written as DNA, the CDR3 is TGTGCCAGCAGTGGGGGGGTATCTGGAAACACCATATATTTT. Its protein is CASSGGVSGNTIYF.

This rearrangement joins TRBV11-2 to TRBJ2-7; 7 positions match TRBD2. This CDR3 contains 15 residues. The junction had 11 bases not matched to a gene; V was cut back by 5 bases and J by 4 bases. The germline gives CDR1 SGHAT, CDR2 FQNNGV. The CDR3 protein is CASSPPFNSGYEQYV. The CDR3 DNA reads as TGTGCCAGCAGCCCCCCCTTTAATAGCGGGTACGAGCAGTACGTC.

The chain links TRBV11-2 to TRBJ2-7; a weak D match, TRBD2 (5 bases). V lost 1 base and J 4 bases, leaving 11 bases between the germline ends. Germline V gene data show CDR1 as SGHAT and CDR2 as FQNNGV. The CDR3 is 14 amino acids. CDR3 amino acids: CASSLAGTGYEQYV. CDR3 bases: TGTGCCAGCAGCTTAGCGGGAACCGGGTACGAGCAGTACGTC.

J is TRBJ2-7 and V is TRBV29-1; 8 nucleotides align to TRBD1. This CDR3 is built from 15 residues. Germline values: CDR1 SQVTM, CDR2 ANQGSEA. J lost 7 bases, V lost 0 bases, and 11 bases had no gene match. CDR3: CSVEDRTGGQREQYF. The CDR3 nucleotides are TGCAGCGTTGAAGATCGAACAGGGGGACAGCGGGAGCAGTACTTC.

The chain recombines TRBV28 with TRBJ1-3, with TRBD1 matching over 7 bases. Germline CDR1 MDHEN, CDR2 SYDVKM. The V gene end was trimmed by 8 bases and the J gene end by 2 bases; junction bases not matched to a gene: 9. The CDR3 has 15 amino acids. This chain's CDR3 is CASAPGQLTGNTIYF. In nucleotides, the CDR3 is TGTGCCAGCGCGCCGGGACAGCTAACTGGAAACACCATATATTTT.

The chain has TRBV14 and TRBJ2-5; 9 nucleotides line up with TRBD1. The J call may be mistaken, given a closer DNA end match to TRBJ2-7. There are 16 residues in the CDR3. Germline loops: CDR1 SGHDN, CDR2 FVKESK. CDR3 in DNA: TGTGCCAGCAGCCTCCTCGCCGGGACAGGGAGCTACGAGCAGTACTTC. Amino acid sequence: CASSLLAGTGSYEQYF.

The gene calls are TRBV6-6 and TRBJ1-2; no clear D gene. Germline CDR1 and CDR2: MNHNY and SVGAGI (reference sequence). Trimming cost V 4 bases and J 0 bases, with 12 bases left between them. The CDR3 loop spans 15 amino acids. CDR3: CASSLAVKANYGYTF. CDR3 nucleotide sequence: TGTGCCAGCAGTTTGGCCGTCAAAGCTAACTATGGCTACACCTTC.